These 24 T cell receptor beta chains were sequenced from one sample in a study of blood T cell repertoires in COVID-19. TCRdb keeps only in-frame clones here, not all; method: immunoSEQ multiplex PCR. This sample yields approximately 50,000 clones, of which more than 80% are seen a single time; 15% to 20% belongs to the top ten. Specimen: peripheral blood. Receptors originate from a human donor in a cohort sampled during active COVID-19.

The rearrangement joins TRBV6-5 to TRBJ2-1, with a tentative D call TRBD2 (6 bases). This CDR3 contains 13 residues. CDR1 MNHEY and CDR2 SVGAGI come from the germline V gene. The ends were cut back, 8 bases at V and 6 bases at J, with 14 bases in the middle. CDR3 nucleotides: TGTGCCAGCTCGTCTCGGGAGCCCAATGAGCAGTTCTTC. Translated: CASSSREPNEQFF.

This chain connects TRBV25-1 to TRBJ2-7; 9 positions agree with TRBD1. The length of the CDR3 is 16 residues. Germline V gene lookup returns CDR1 MGHDK and CDR2 SYGVNS. After removal of 3 bases from V and 6 bases from J, the junction contained 12 bases not matched to a gene. The CDR3 is CASSDLRTGVLSEQYF. The CDR3 DNA reads TGTGCCAGCAGTGATTTGAGGACAGGGGTTTTGAGCGAGCAGTACTTC.

This clone was seen just once. The genes are TRBV7-3 and TRBJ1-1; D unresolved. This CDR3 region has 16 residues. Germline CDR1 SGHTA, CDR2 FQGTGA. Trimming took off 6 bases at V and 1 base at J, with 18 bases between the two ends. CDR3: CASRTSGADKNTEAFF. CDR3 sequence (DNA): TGTGCCAGCAGGACCTCAGGCGCCGACAAGAACACTGAAGCTTTCTTT.

The chain uses TRBV28 and TRBJ1-2; D is uncertain. The CDR3 length is 11 residues. Germline V gene sequence: CDR1 MDHEN, CDR2 SYDVKM. The V end was cut by 7 bases, the J end by 4 bases, with 7 bases between. The CDR3 nucleotides read TGTGCCAGCACCTCACTCTATGGCTACACCTTC. The encoded protein is CASTSLYGYTF.

The V call is TRBV11-3, the J call TRBJ2-1; a possible D gene is TRBD1 (6 bases). Trimming removed 3 bases at V and 7 bases at J, with 10 bases between. The CDR3 is 13 residues long. In germline, CDR1 is SGHNT, CDR2 YENEEA. The CDR3 nucleotides are TGTGCCAGCAGCTTCTTTAGGGGGAATGAGCAGTTCTTC. The encoded protein is CASSFFRGNEQFF.

This clone was detected only a few times. The chain joins TRBV6-5 to TRBJ1-1, with TRBD1 matching over 7 bases. Germline lookup yields CDR1 MNHEY and CDR2 SVGAGI. The CDR3 has 13 residues. V was clipped by 5 bases and J by 7 bases; unmatched bases: 7. In DNA form, the CDR3 reads TGTGCCAGCAGTAAACAGGGGATGGGTGAAGCTTTCTTT. This gives the protein CASSKQGMGEAFF.

The chain links TRBV5-1 to TRBJ1-1; D is unclear. V was pared by 0 bases and J by 1 base, with 10 bases between. This CDR3 is built from 15 residues. Germline V lookup: CDR1 SGHRS, CDR2 YFSETQ. The CDR3 sequence: CASSLVVSGNTEAFF. CDR3 bases: TGCGCCAGCAGCTTGGTTGTCTCGGGGAACACTGAAGCTTTCTTT.

Written as DNA, the CDR3 is TGCAGTGCTAGTCGTGGGAGCGGGGATACGCAGTATTTT. Protein: CSASRGSGDTQYF. The V gene is TRBV20-1, the J gene TRBJ2-3; tentatively, D is TRBD2 (6 bases). CDR3 size: 13 residues. The germline CDR1 and CDR2 sequences are DFQATT and SNEGSKA (reference sequence). V lost 3 bases to trimming and J lost 6 bases, with 13 bases between them.

The rearrangement joins TRBV6-1 to TRBJ1-1; D is unresolved. The CDR3 covers 13 residues. Germline assignment: CDR1 MNHNS and CDR2 SASEGT. The V end lost 0 bases, the J end lost 11 bases, and 13 bases lay between the germline ends. The CDR3 loop is CASSEARKYFAFF. For the CDR3, the DNA is TGTGCCAGCAGTGAAGCGAGGAAATACTTCGCTTTCTTT.

The CDR3 DNA is TGTGCCAGCAGCAAAATACACAGGGTGAAAGCTTTCTTT. Translating gives CASSKIHRVKAFF. This sequence joins TRBV21-1 and TRBJ1-1; TRBD1 reflects the table's D call only, with no check against the DNA. TRBV21-1 corresponds to a pseudogene. The CDR3 extends over 13 amino acids.

This sequence joins TRBV7-9 and TRBJ2-5; 11 bases are a match to TRBD2. This CDR3 comprises 18 residues. V gave up 5 bases and J gave up 4 bases; unmatched junction bases: 15. From germline, CDR1 is SEHNR and CDR2 FQNEAQ (reference sequence). The CDR3: CASSDRLAGRSRVETQYF. The CDR3 coding sequence is TGTGCCAGCAGCGACCGACTAGCGGGACGTTCTCGAGTAGAGACCCAGTACTTC.

On this clone: Other DNA sequences of this sample code for an identical CDR3. The chain recombines TRBV18 with TRBJ1-5; a possible D gene is TRBD1 (5 bases). Germline CDR1 is KGHSH and CDR2 is LQKENI. V shed 3 bases and J shed 4 bases, with 10 bases lying between them. The CDR3 sequence is 14 residues long. CDR3 DNA sequence: TGTGCCAGCTCACCGGGACTGTTAAATCAGCCCCAGCATTTT. Translating gives CASSPGLLNQPQHF.

The CDR3 loop reads CASSALAGRSYNEQFF. In DNA form, the CDR3 reads TGTGCCAGCAGCGCCTTAGCGGGGCGCTCCTACAATGAGCAGTTCTTC. The chain combines TRBV7-2 with TRBJ2-1; 8 nucleotides align to TRBD2. Germline V gene lookup returns CDR1 SGHTA and CDR2 FQGNSA. The V and J ends lost 5 bases and 0 bases, in that order; junction bases with no gene match: 6. The CDR3 is 16 amino acids.

Here the CDR3 reads CASGPISLQGYEQFF. In nucleotides, the CDR3 is TGTGCTAGTGGCCCAATCTCTTTACAGGGGTATGAGCAGTTCTTC. This chain links TRBV12-5 with TRBJ2-1, with TRBD1 identical over 7 bases. The CDR3 sequence is 15 residues long. Trimming removed 6 bases from V and 8 bases from J; junction bases left unmatched: 13. Per the germline V gene, CDR1 is LGHNT and CDR2 is FRNRAP. Full variable domain (missing parts from reference TRBV12-5 and TRBJ2-1): DARVTQTPRHKVTEMGQEVTMRCQPILGHNTVFWYRQTMMQGLELLAYFRNRAPLDDSGMPKDRFSAEMPDATLATLKIQPSEPRDSAVYFCASGPISLQGYEQFFGPGTRLTVL.

This rearrangement joins TRBV6-1 to TRBJ1-2; TRBD1 is a possible D gene (5 bases). V lost 1 base to trimming and J lost 0 bases, with 12 bases between them. Germline CDR1 is MNHNS and CDR2 is SASEGT. The CDR3 has 16 amino acids. CDR3 amino acids: CASSEGTQVPNYGYTF. Here the CDR3 DNA reads TGTGCCAGCAGTGAAGGGACACAGGTACCTAACTATGGCTACACCTTC.

CDR3 sequence (DNA): TGTGCCAGCTCACCGGCATCGAGCGGGGTTTACAATGAGCAGTTCTTC. It codes for CASSPASSGVYNEQFF. The chain couples TRBV18 to TRBJ2-1; 7 nucleotides line up with TRBD2. The CDR3 is 16 amino acids. J was trimmed by 4 bases and V by 3 bases; bases with no gene match: 9. Per the germline V gene, CDR1 is KGHSH and CDR2 is LQKENI.

V usage is TRBV28 and J usage is TRBJ2-7; 7 bases are shared with TRBD1. There are 14 residues in the CDR3. CDR1 is MDHEN, CDR2 SYDVKM, per germline. With 6 bases clipped from V and 1 base from J, the junction kept 6 bases outside the gene matches. CDR3: CASRHPGQSYEQYF. DNA for the CDR3: TGTGCCAGCAGGCACCCGGGACAGTCCTACGAGCAGTACTTC.

J is TRBJ1-1 and V is TRBV10-3, with 7 bases fitting TRBD1. Losses at the gene ends were 7 bases for V and 5 bases for J; bases not matched to a gene: 4. Germline V gives CDR1 ENHRY, CDR2 SYGVKD. This CDR3 comprises 12 residues. The CDR3 sequence is CAITATGTEAFF. The CDR3 DNA is TGTGCCATCACTGCGACAGGGACTGAAGCTTTCTTT.

The chain couples TRBV19 to TRBJ2-1; 7 bases are shared with TRBD2. The V gene end was trimmed by 2 bases and the J gene end by 7 bases; junction bases not matched to a gene: 8. Germline values: CDR1 LNHDA, CDR2 SQIVND (reference sequence). The CDR3 spans 15 residues. The CDR3 DNA follows: TGTGCCAGTAGTATATTCCCGGGGGGTAGGAATGAGCAGTTCTTC. The encoded protein is CASSIFPGGRNEQFF.

This clone has more than one count but fewer than ten. CDR3 region: CASSPRASGFTGELFF. CDR3 sequence (DNA): TGTGCCAGCTCACCACGCGCTAGCGGGTTCACCGGGGAGCTGTTTTTT. This chain links TRBV18 with TRBJ2-2; 8 bases fit TRBD2. Trimming cost V 1 base and J 4 bases; bases outside gene matches: 5. CDR3 size: 16 residues. The germline CDR1 and CDR2 sequences are KGHSH and LQKENI. The full variable domain, rest sourced from reference TRBV18 and TRBJ2-2, is NAGVMQNPRHLVRRRGQEARLRCSPMKGHSHVYWYRQLPEEGLKFMVYLQKENIIDESGMPKERFSAEFPKEGPSILRIQQVVRGDSAAYFCASSPRASGFTGELFFGEGSRLTVL.

The rearrangement uses TRBV4-2 and TRBJ2-7, with a weak D call TRBD2 (5 bases). Trimming left V 1 base short and J 6 bases short, with 13 bases between. Germline assignment: CDR1 LGHNA and CDR2 YNFKEQ. The CDR3 covers 14 residues. DNA of the CDR3: TGTGCCAGCAGCCAAGTTAGCGTAGAACGCGAGCAGTACTTC. This sequence encodes CASSQVSVEREQYF.

The J gene is TRBJ2-7, the V gene TRBV7-9, with 8 bases lining up with TRBD2. This CDR3 is built from 16 residues. CDR1 and CDR2 from the germline V gene are SEHNR and FQNEAQ (reference sequence). Germline trimming cut 5 bases from V and 3 bases from J; bases unmatched to any gene: 12. The CDR3, as DNA: TGTGCCAGCAGCCCTGGGGGAGCGGGACTAGGCTACGAGCAGTACTTC. It yields the protein CASSPGGAGLGYEQYF.

The V and J genes are TRBV10-3 and TRBJ2-1, with 7 bases identical to TRBD1. Germline V CDR1 and CDR2: ENHRY, SYGVKD. The CDR3 is 14 amino acids. After removal of 4 bases from V and 4 bases from J, the junction contained 4 bases not matched to a gene. The CDR3, as DNA: TGTGCCATCAGTGCCGACAGGGAATACAATGAGCAGTTCTTC. Translation gives CAISADREYNEQFF.

The genes are TRBV28 and TRBJ2-7; 9 bases align to TRBD1. Germline lookup yields CDR1 MDHEN and CDR2 SYDVKM. This CDR3 has 15 amino acids. J lost 3 bases, V lost 2 bases, and 5 bases had no gene match. This CDR3 reads CASSLRLGQGYEQYF. In DNA form, the CDR3 reads TGTGCCAGCAGTTTAAGGTTGGGACAGGGCTACGAGCAGTACTTC.